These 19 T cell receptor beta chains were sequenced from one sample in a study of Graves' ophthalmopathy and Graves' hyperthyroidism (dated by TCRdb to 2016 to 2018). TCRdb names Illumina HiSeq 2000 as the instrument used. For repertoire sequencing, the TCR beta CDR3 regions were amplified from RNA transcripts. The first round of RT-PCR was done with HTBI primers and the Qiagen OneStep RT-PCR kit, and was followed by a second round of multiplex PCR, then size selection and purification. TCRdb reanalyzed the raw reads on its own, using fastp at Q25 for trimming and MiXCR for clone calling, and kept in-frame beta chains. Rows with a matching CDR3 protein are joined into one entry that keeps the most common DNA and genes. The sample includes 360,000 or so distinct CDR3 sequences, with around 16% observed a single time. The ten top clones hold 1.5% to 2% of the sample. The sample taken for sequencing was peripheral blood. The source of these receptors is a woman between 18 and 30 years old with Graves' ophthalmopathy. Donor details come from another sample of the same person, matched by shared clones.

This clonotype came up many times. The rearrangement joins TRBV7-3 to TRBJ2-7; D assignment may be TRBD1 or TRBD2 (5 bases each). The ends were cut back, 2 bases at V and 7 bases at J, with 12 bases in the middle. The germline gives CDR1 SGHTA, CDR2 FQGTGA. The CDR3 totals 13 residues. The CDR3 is CASSLGTLREQYF. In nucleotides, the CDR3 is TGTGCCAGCAGCTTAGGGACCCTCAGGGAGCAGTACTTC.

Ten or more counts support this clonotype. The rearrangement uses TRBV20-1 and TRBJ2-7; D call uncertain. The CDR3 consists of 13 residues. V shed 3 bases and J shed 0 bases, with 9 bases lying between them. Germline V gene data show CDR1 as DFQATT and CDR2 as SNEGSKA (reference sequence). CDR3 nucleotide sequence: TGCAGTGCTAGTCTCCCTGGCTCCTACGAGCAGTACTTC. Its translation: CSASLPGSYEQYF.

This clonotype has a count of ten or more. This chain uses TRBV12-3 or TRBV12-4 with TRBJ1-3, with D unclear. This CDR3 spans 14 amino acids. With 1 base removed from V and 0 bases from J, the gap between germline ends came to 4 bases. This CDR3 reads CASSLGSSGNTIYF. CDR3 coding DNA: TGTGCCAGCAGTTTAGGTAGCTCTGGAAACACCATATATTTT.

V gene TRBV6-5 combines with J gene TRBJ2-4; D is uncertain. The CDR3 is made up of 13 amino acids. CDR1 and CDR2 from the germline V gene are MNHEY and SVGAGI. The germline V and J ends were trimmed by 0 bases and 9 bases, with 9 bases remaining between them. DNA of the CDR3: TGTGCCAGCAGTTACTCGGCAGGTCGCATTCAGTACTTC. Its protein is CASSYSAGRIQYF.

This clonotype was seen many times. The CDR3 sequence is CASSFGPMGVTEAFF. For the CDR3, the DNA is TGTGCCAGCAGTTTTGGGCCGATGGGGGTTACTGAAGCTTTCTTT. This rearrangement joins TRBV28 to TRBJ1-1, with D maybe TRBD1 (5 bases). With 3 bases removed from V and 5 bases from J, the gap between germline ends came to 16 bases. Per germline, CDR1 MDHEN and CDR2 SYDVKM. This CDR3 spans 15 amino acids.

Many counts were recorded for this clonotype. The CDR3 here is CASSSIRSGAHYGYTF. The DNA for the CDR3 is TGTGCCAGCAGTTCTATTCGATCAGGAGCCCACTATGGCTACACCTTC. The chain uses TRBV27 and TRBJ1-2; no reliable D call. The V gene lost 4 bases and the J gene lost 3 bases, with 18 bases spanning the gap. The CDR3 runs 16 residues. Germline values: CDR1 MNHEY, CDR2 SMNVEV (reference sequence).

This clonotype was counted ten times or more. The CDR3 coding sequence is TGCAGTGCTAGACCCCCGGGACAGGGGGCAACCCAGTACTTC. Encoded protein: CSARPPGQGATQYF. The chain uses TRBV20-1 and TRBJ2-5; 12 nucleotides agree with TRBD1. The V and J ends lost 2 bases and 8 bases, in that order; junction bases with no gene match: 6. The CDR3 extends over 14 amino acids. Per the germline V gene, CDR1 is DFQATT and CDR2 is SNEGSKA (reference sequence).

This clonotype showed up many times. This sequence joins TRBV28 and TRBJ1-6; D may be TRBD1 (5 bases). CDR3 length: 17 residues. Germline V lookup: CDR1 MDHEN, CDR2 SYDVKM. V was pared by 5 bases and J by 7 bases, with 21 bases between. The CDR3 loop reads CASSPSDWGWLNSPLHF. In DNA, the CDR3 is TGTGCCAGCAGTCCATCGGATTGGGGGTGGTTAAATTCACCCCTCCACTTT. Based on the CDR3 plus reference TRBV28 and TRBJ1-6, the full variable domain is DVKVTQSSRYLVKRTGEKVFLECVQDMDHENMFWYRQDPGLGLRLIYFSYDVKMKEKGDIPEGYSVSREKKERFSLILESASTNQTSMYLCASSPSDWGWLNSPLHFGNGTRLTVT.

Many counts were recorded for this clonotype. The DNA of the CDR3 is TGTGCCAGTAGTACGACAGGGTCCGGGGCCAACGTCCTGACTTTC. This sequence encodes CASSTTGSGANVLTF. The J gene is TRBJ2-6, the V gene TRBV19; TRBD1 agrees at 7 bases. The CDR3 spans 15 residues. From germline, CDR1 is LNHDA and CDR2 SQIVND (reference sequence). Losses at the gene ends were 4 bases for V and 4 bases for J; bases not matched to a gene: 4.

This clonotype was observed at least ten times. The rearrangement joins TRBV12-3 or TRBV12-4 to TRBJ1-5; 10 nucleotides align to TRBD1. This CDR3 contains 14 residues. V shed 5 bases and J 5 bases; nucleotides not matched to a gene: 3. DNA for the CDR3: TGTGCCAGCAGTCCAGGGACAGGGGATCAGCCCCAGCATTTT. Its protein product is CASSPGTGDQPQHF.

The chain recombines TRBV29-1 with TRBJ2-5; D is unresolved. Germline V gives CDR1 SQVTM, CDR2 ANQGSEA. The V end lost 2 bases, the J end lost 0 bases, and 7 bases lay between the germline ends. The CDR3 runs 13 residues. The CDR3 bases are TGCAGCGTTGAACCCCGGGACCAAGAGACCCAGTACTTC. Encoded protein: CSVEPRDQETQYF.

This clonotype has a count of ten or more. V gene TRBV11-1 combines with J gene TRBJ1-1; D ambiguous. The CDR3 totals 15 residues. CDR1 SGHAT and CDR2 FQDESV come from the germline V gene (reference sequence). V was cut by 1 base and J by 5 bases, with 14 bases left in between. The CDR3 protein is CASSLGILTGTEAFF. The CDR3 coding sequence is TGTGCCAGCAGCTTAGGCATCCTTACGGGGACTGAAGCTTTCTTT.

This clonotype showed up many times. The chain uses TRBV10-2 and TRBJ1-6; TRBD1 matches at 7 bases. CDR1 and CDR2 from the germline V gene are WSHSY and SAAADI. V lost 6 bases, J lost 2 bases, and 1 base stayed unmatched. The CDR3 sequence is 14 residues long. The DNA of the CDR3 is TGCGCCAGCAGGGGACAGCCCTATAATTCACCCCTCCACTTT. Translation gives CASRGQPYNSPLHF.

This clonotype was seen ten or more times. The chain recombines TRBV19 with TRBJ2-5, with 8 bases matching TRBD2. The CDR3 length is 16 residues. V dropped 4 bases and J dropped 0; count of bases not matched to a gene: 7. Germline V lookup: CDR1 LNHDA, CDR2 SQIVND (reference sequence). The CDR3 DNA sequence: TGTGCCAGTAGTAGCGGGGGGAATGCTTACCAAGAGACCCAGTACTTC. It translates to CASSSGGNAYQETQYF. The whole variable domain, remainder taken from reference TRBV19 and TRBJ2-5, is DGGITQSPKYLFRKEGQNVTLSCEQNLNHDAMYWYRQDPGQGLRLIYYSQIVNDFQKGDIAEGYSVSREKKESFPLTVTSAQKNPTAFYLCASSSGGNAYQETQYFGPGTRLLVL.

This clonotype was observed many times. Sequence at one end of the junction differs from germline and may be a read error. CDR3 amino acids: CASSLGQPVRSF. The CDR3 DNA is TGTGCCAGCAGCCTGGGACAGCCGGTCCGGTCGTTT. The rearrangement joins TRBV12-3 or TRBV12-4 to TRBJ1-5, with 7 bases lining up with TRBD1. This CDR3 has 12 amino acids.

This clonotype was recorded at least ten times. CDR3 bases: TGTGCCAGCAGACCACGGACAGGGCTACAAGAGACCCAGTACTTC. Amino acid sequence: CASRPRTGLQETQYF. This sequence joins TRBV6-5 and TRBJ2-5; 8 bases fit TRBD1. V was clipped by 6 bases and J by 2 bases; unmatched bases: 8. The CDR3 extends over 15 amino acids. CDR1 and CDR2 (germline): MNHEY, SVGAGI.

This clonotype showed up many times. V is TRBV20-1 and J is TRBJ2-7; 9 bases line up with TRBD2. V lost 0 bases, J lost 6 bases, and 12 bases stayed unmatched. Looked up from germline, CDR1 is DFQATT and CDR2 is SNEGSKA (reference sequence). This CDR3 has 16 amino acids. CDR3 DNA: TGCAGTGCTAGAGATCATCGGGCTAGCGGGGAAAGCGAGCAGTACTTC. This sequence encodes CSARDHRASGESEQYF.

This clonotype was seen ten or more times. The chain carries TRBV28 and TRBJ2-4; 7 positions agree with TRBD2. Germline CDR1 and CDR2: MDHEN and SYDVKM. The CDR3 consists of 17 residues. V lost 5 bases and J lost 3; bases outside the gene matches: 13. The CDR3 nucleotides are TGTGCCAGCAGTGGGGGGGTCCCCGGTGGGGGCAAAAACATTCAGTACTTC. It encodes CASSGGVPGGGKNIQYF.

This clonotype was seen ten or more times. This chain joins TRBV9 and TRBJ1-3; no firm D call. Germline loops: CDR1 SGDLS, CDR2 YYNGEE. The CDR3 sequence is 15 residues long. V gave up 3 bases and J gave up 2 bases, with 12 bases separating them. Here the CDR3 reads CASSANGLAGNTIYF. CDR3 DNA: TGTGCCAGCAGCGCCAATGGGTTGGCTGGAAACACCATATATTTT.